Following are 28 T cell receptor beta chains from one sample sequenced in a study of long-term antiretroviral therapy in people with HIV. With survey level as its setting, the immunoSEQ assay was v3.0. Sequenced by immunoSEQ multiplex PCR; TCRdb stores in-frame clones only, minus some. The repertoire holds 15,000 or so clones, with about 88% as singletons. Source: unsorted PBMCs, taken 2.1 years after starting antiretroviral therapy. Every receptor here comes from a woman in her forties with HIV.

J is TRBJ2-2 and V is TRBV18, with D uncertain. Between the trimmed V and J ends, which lost 0 bases and 1 base, there was a span of 9 bases. This CDR3 contains 16 residues. Germline V CDR1 and CDR2: KGHSH, LQKENI. The CDR3 loop is CASSPPGPQNTGELFF. In DNA, the CDR3 is TGTGCCAGCTCACCACCCGGCCCGCAGAACACCGGGGAGCTGTTTTTT.

The chain joins TRBV7-9 to TRBJ1-2; 7 positions agree with TRBD1. The CDR3 has 15 residues. Germline loops: CDR1 SEHNR, CDR2 FQNEAQ (reference sequence). V shed 4 bases and J 1 base; nucleotides not matched to a gene: 6. The CDR3 nucleotides read TGTGCCAGCAGCTCGACAGGGACTAATAACTATGGCTACACCTTC. This encodes CASSSTGTNNYGYTF. The full variable domain, completed using reference TRBV7-9 and TRBJ1-2, is DTGVSQNPRHKITKRGQNVTFRCDPISEHNRLYWYRQTLGQGPEFLTYFQNEAQLEKSRLLSDRFSAERPKGSFSTLEIQRTEQGDSAMYLCASSSTGTNNYGYTFGSGTRLTVV.

This rearrangement joins TRBV25-1 to TRBJ2-3, with 8 positions matching TRBD2. With 3 bases clipped from V and 2 bases from J, the junction kept 7 bases outside the gene matches. CDR3 size: 16 residues. CDR1 and CDR2 from the germline V gene are MGHDK and SYGVNS. The CDR3 protein is CASSESAGGSTDTQYF. The CDR3 coding sequence is TGTGCCAGCAGTGAGTCGGCGGGGGGATCCACAGATACGCAGTATTTT.

This chain connects TRBV7-6 to TRBJ2-5, with a tentative D call TRBD2 (5 bases). The CDR3 runs to 13 residues. Trimming removed 4 bases from V and 9 bases from J, with 15 bases in between. Germline CDR1 is SGHVS and CDR2 is FNYEAQ. CDR3 sequence: CASSSYGDRAQYF. The CDR3 nucleotides are TGTGCCAGCAGCTCCTACGGGGATAGGGCCCAGTACTTC.

This clone was detected only a few times. This chain joins TRBV5-4 and TRBJ2-1; D ambiguous. The germline V gene has CDR1 SGHNT and CDR2 YYREEE (reference sequence). The CDR3 sequence is 15 residues long. Trimming took 5 bases from V and 6 from J, leaving 18 bases between them. The CDR3 bases are TGTGCCAGCAGTCTCATTACGTTCCCAGTCAATGAGCAGTTCTTC. Protein product: CASSLITFPVNEQFF. Drawing the rest from reference TRBV5-4 and TRBJ2-1, the complete variable domain is ETGVTQSPTHLIKTRGQQVTLRCSSQSGHNTVSWYQQALGQGPQFIFQYYREEENGRGNFPPRFSGLQFPNYSSELNVNALELDDSALYLCASSLITFPVNEQFFGPGTRLTVL.

In nucleotides, the CDR3 is TGTGCCAGCAGTCCCCAGACAGGGCCAACTAATGAAAAACTGTTTTTT. Amino acid sequence: CASSPQTGPTNEKLFF. The chain recombines TRBV6-6 with TRBJ1-4; 7 positions match TRBD1. After removal of 5 bases from V and 0 bases from J, the junction contained 6 bases not matched to a gene. CDR1 MNHNY and CDR2 SVGAGI come from the germline V gene (reference sequence). The CDR3 length is 16 residues.

The genes are TRBV9 and TRBJ2-5; tentative D call: TRBD1 (6 bases). From germline, CDR1 is SGDLS and CDR2 YYNGEE. The CDR3 has 15 residues. V gave up 0 bases and J gave up 5 bases, with 14 bases separating them. CDR3 residues: CASSVDGRGSETQYF. CDR3 DNA sequence: TGTGCCAGCAGCGTAGACGGCAGGGGATCGGAGACCCAGTACTTC.

This chain uses TRBV29-1 with TRBJ1-2, with a tentative D call TRBD1 (6 bases). The V gene's germline CDR1 is SQVTM and CDR2 ANQGSEA. The length of the CDR3 is 16 residues. V dropped 0 bases and J dropped 5 bases, with 19 bases sitting between them. The CDR3 reads CSVEDPRQAAQYGYTF. In DNA form, the CDR3 reads TGCAGCGTTGAAGACCCTAGACAGGCAGCTCAGTATGGCTACACCTTC.

This clone occurred once. The J gene is TRBJ2-7, the V gene TRBV27; 8 nucleotides match TRBD1. The J segment lost 0 bases and the V segment lost 3 bases, leaving 4 bases of the junction unmatched. The CDR3 has 15 residues. Germline CDR1 and CDR2: MNHEY and SMNVEV (reference sequence). CDR3 coding DNA: TGTGCCAGCAGTTTGGACAGGGAAGTCTCCTACGAGCAGTACTTC. Protein product: CASSLDREVSYEQYF.

V is TRBV10-2 and J is TRBJ2-7; no definite D call. The V gene lost 3 bases and the J gene lost 4 bases, with 10 bases spanning the gap. Germline V gives CDR1 WSHSY, CDR2 SAAADI. The CDR3 sequence is 13 residues long. The CDR3 coding sequence is TGCGCCAGCAGTGACCCCGCAGGATACGAGCAGTACTTC. Its translation: CASSDPAGYEQYF.

The chain carries TRBV27 and TRBJ2-7; D remains unclear. Germline CDR1 reads MNHEY; CDR2 reads SMNVEV (reference sequence). With 6 bases removed from V and 4 bases from J, the gap between germline ends came to 16 bases. The CDR3 consists of 14 residues. In DNA, the CDR3 is TGTGCCAGCAGCCGTGGAATGTGGGGTTACGAGCAGTACTTC. It translates to CASSRGMWGYEQYF.

The V gene is TRBV5-4, the J gene TRBJ1-2; D gene uncertain. V lost 0 bases, J lost 10 bases, and 16 bases lay in between. The germline V gene encodes CDR1 SGHNT and CDR2 YYREEE (reference sequence). The CDR3 covers 14 residues. The CDR3 nucleotides read TGTGCCAGCAGCTTGGTCGGGGTTCGCGGGGACTACACCTTC. This translates into CASSLVGVRGDYTF.

J is TRBJ2-2 and V is TRBV7-2; perhaps D is TRBD1 or TRBD2 (5 bases each). Deletions cut 5 bases from V and 6 bases from J, with 16 bases between. The length of the CDR3 is 15 residues. In germline, CDR1 is SGHTA, CDR2 FQGNSA. DNA of the CDR3: TGTGCCAGCAGCCCCCGCCCAGGGAGCTCCGGGGAGCTGTTTTTT. As protein: CASSPRPGSSGELFF.

Regarding this clone: Other DNA sequences within the sample encode an identical CDR3. This chain uses TRBV10-2 with TRBJ2-5, with D unresolved. Germline values: CDR1 WSHSY, CDR2 SAAADI. CDR3 length equals 13 residues. Trimming removed 9 bases at V and 2 bases at J, with 13 bases between. CDR3 in amino acids: CASTAASQETQYF. The CDR3 bases are TGCGCCAGTACGGCAGCTAGTCAAGAGACCCAGTACTTC.

The gene calls are TRBV15 and TRBJ1-2; D gene unclear. Germline lookup yields CDR1 LNHNV and CDR2 YYDKDF (reference sequence). V dropped 2 bases and J dropped 4 bases, with 14 bases sitting between them. This CDR3 spans 15 amino acids. DNA for the CDR3: TGTGCCACCAGCAGACCCGGGTTATACTCCTATGGCTACACCTTC. Encoded protein: CATSRPGLYSYGYTF.

The chain combines TRBV7-9 with TRBJ2-3; 8 nucleotides align to TRBD2. The CDR3 length is 16 residues. The germline CDR1 and CDR2 sequences are SEHNR and FQNEAQ (reference sequence). V shed 5 bases and J 2 bases; nucleotides not matched to a gene: 9. The CDR3 DNA is TGTGCCAGCAGCCCTCTCAGCGGGGGCCTCACAGATACGCAGTATTTT. Encoded protein: CASSPLSGGLTDTQYF.

This sequence joins TRBV29-1 and TRBJ2-7; tentatively, D is TRBD1 (5 bases). Germline V gene data show CDR1 as SQVTM and CDR2 as ANQGSEA. This CDR3 is 13 amino acids long. V was trimmed by 6 bases and J by 3 bases, leaving 15 bases between them. The CDR3 reads CSVADSKLYEQYF. CDR3 DNA: TGCAGCGTGGCCGACAGCAAGCTCTACGAGCAGTACTTC.

The chain links TRBV11-2 to TRBJ2-1; 8 nucleotides match TRBD2. This CDR3 has 19 residues. The V gene's germline CDR1 is SGHAT and CDR2 FQNNGV. The trim removed 1 base at V and 2 bases at J, leaving 13 bases unmatched. The DNA of the CDR3 is TGTGCCAGCAGCTTAGTAGCCCAAGGGGCGGGGGGAACCTACAATGAGCAGTTCTTC. As protein: CASSLVAQGAGGTYNEQFF. The full variable domain, with the rest looked up from reference TRBV11-2 and TRBJ2-1, is EAGVAQSPRYKIIEKRQSVAFWCNPISGHATLYWYQQILGQGPKLLIQFQNNGVVDDSQLPKDRFSAERLKGVDSTLKIQPAKLEDSAVYLCASSLVAQGAGGTYNEQFFGPGTRLTVL.

V gene TRBV7-2 combines with J gene TRBJ2-5; D call uncertain. The germline V gene encodes CDR1 SGHTA and CDR2 FQGNSA. V lost 5 bases to trimming and J lost 1 base, with 11 bases between them. The CDR3 sequence is 14 residues long. This CDR3 reads CASSRFGSQETQYF. The CDR3 DNA is TGTGCCAGCAGCCGATTCGGTAGCCAAGAGACCCAGTACTTC. Full variable domain (outside the CDR3, taken from reference TRBV7-2 and TRBJ2-5): GAGVSQSPSNKVTEKGKDVELRCDPISGHTALYWYRQSLGQGLEFLIYFQGNSAPDKSGLPSDRFSAERTGGSVSTLTIQRTQQEDSAVYLCASSRFGSQETQYFGPGTRLLVL.

The chain has TRBV5-4 and TRBJ2-5; D may match TRBD1 or TRBD2 (7 bases each). Germline CDR1 and CDR2: SGHNT and YYREEE (reference sequence). Deletions cut 0 bases from V and 7 bases from J, with 16 bases between. The CDR3 length is 15 residues. CDR3 protein: CASSLAGGGVGTQYF. The CDR3 bases are TGTGCCAGCAGCTTGGCAGGGGGGGGCGTAGGGACCCAGTACTTC. Full variable domain (rest looked up from reference TRBV5-4 and TRBJ2-5): ETGVTQSPTHLIKTRGQQVTLRCSSQSGHNTVSWYQQALGQGPQFIFQYYREEENGRGNFPPRFSGLQFPNYSSELNVNALELDDSALYLCASSLAGGGVGTQYFGPGTRLLVL.

The rearrangement joins TRBV4-3 to TRBJ1-1; TRBD1 is a possible D gene (6 bases). Germline V gene data show CDR1 as LGHNA and CDR2 as YSLEER. V lost 5 bases, J lost 0 bases, and 13 bases lay in between. The CDR3 has 15 amino acids. This CDR3 reads CASSAQTGMNTEAFF. The CDR3, as DNA: TGCGCCAGCAGCGCCCAGACAGGCATGAACACTGAAGCTTTCTTT.

By its share, this clone is medium-sized. Relative to the germline gene, one junction end is altered; a read error may explain this. This chain connects TRBV11-3 to TRBJ1-2; TRBD1 aligns across 7 bases. The CDR3 covers 12 residues. Germline V gene data show CDR1 as SGHNT and CDR2 as YENEEA. The CDR3 DNA is TGTGCCAGCAGCTCCAGGACAGGTCAACCGAGCTTC. Amino acids: CASSSRTGQPSF.

J is TRBJ1-2 and V is TRBV6-1; possible D gene TRBD1, 6 bases. CDR1 is MNHNS, CDR2 SASEGT, per germline. The CDR3 has 15 residues. V lost 2 bases, J lost 8 bases, and 18 bases lay in between. The chain's CDR3 is CASSEQGRGAEGYTF. As DNA, the CDR3 is TGTGCCAGCAGTGAACAGGGGCGGGGGGCAGAAGGCTACACCTTC.

The chain carries TRBV4-1 and TRBJ2-7, with 7 bases that match TRBD1. The junction had 17 bases not matched to a gene; V was cut back by 2 bases and J by 1 base. Germline CDR1 MGHRA, CDR2 YSYEKL. This CDR3 has 19 residues. The CDR3 bases are TGCGCCAGCAGCCAACTCCTCATCCTCGGGACAGAGACTTCCTACGAGCAGTACTTC. Encoded protein: CASSQLLILGTETSYEQYF.

This chain uses TRBV5-1 with TRBJ2-3; TRBD2 matches at 11 bases. CDR3 length: 17 amino acids. CDR1 is SGHRS, CDR2 YFSETQ, per germline. After removal of 1 base from V and 6 bases from J, the junction contained 10 bases not matched to a gene. CDR3 nucleotide sequence: TGCGCCAGCAGCTTGCAGCTAGCGGGGGGCCTATGGGATACGCAGTATTTT. As protein: CASSLQLAGGLWDTQYF.

The J gene is TRBJ2-1, the V gene TRBV6-1, with D perhaps TRBD2 (5 bases). Per germline, CDR1 MNHNS and CDR2 SASEGT. Trimming cost V 2 bases and J 4 bases, with 9 bases left between them. CDR3 length: 14 residues. The CDR3, as DNA: TGTGCCAGCAGTGAAATTGGGGAGTACAATGAGCAGTTCTTC. It encodes CASSEIGEYNEQFF.

This sequence joins TRBV7-9 and TRBJ1-4; D call uncertain. The CDR3 has 14 residues. Trimming removed 1 base at V and 5 bases at J, with 8 bases between. Germline V gene lookup returns CDR1 SEHNR and CDR2 FQNEAQ (reference sequence). CDR3 nucleotide sequence: TGTGCCAGCAGCTTAGGCCAGCTAAATGAAAAACTGTTTTTT. This translates into CASSLGQLNEKLFF. Together with reference TRBV7-9 and TRBJ1-4, the CDR3 gives the full variable domain: DTGVSQNPRHKITKRGQNVTFRCDPISEHNRLYWYRQTLGQGPEFLTYFQNEAQLEKSRLLSDRFSAERPKGSFSTLEIQRTEQGDSAMYLCASSLGQLNEKLFFGSGTQLSVL.

This clone was counted a single time. This sequence joins TRBV4-3 and TRBJ2-5; D possibly uses TRBD1 or TRBD2 (5 bases each). Trimming left V 0 bases short and J 4 bases short, with 15 bases between. The CDR3 consists of 16 residues. The V gene's germline CDR1 is LGHNA and CDR2 YSLEER. The CDR3 region is CASSQDRTPRGETQYF. The CDR3 nucleotides are TGCGCCAGCAGCCAAGATCGGACGCCGAGGGGAGAGACCCAGTACTTC.